The sequence of this TCR beta chain was determined in a study of vaccination and CD4 T cells after COVID-19. The Oncomine TCR Beta short-read assay sequenced DNA from cultured CD4+ T cells. The source of extracted genomic DNA was cultured CD4+ T cells. Via MiXCR, TCRdb re-called the PCR reads, giving one row per CDR3 protein. Among some 8,000 distinct CDR3 sequences listed, around 42% were seen once. As regards this clonotype: Its antigen is undetermined.

The CDR3 length is 15 residues. Germline V gene data show CDR1 as SGHAT and CDR2 as FQNNGV. The ends were cut back, 1 base at V and 4 bases at J, with 14 bases in the middle. This sample's treatment: approximately 9-day PBMC culture with coronavirus spike peptide pools or control peptides (ViraFEST assay). It was before the COVID-19 pandemic (2011-2018) that the unexposed donor's CD4+ T cells were collected. The specimen was CD4+ T cells from blood, cultured in vitro. The chain couples TRBV11-2 to TRBJ2-7, with a possible D match to TRBD2 (5 bases). The receptor was isolated from a human donor in good health. Written as DNA, the CDR3 is TGTGCCAGCAGCTTAGCTCGGGGTATAGTGTACGAGCAGTACTTC. Amino acid sequence: CASSLARGIVYEQYF.